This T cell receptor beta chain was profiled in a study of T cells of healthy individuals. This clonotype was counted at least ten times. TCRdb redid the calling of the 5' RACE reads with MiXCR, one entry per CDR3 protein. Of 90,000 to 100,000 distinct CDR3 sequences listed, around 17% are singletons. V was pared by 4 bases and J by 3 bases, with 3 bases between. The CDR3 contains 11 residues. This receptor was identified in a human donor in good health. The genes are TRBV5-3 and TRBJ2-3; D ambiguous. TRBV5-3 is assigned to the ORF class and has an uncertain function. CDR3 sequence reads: CARSPTDTQYF. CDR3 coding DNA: TGTGCCAGAAGCCCGACAGATACGCAGTATTTT.